Each of the 9 T cell receptor beta chains below was sequenced from the same sample in a study of beta chain features in type 1 diabetes. Study-wide results and limits: All four CD4+ subsets of Type 1 diabetes patients contained TCRB CDR3s that were moderately but significantly shorter.

The entirety of the isolated RNA underwent reverse transcription, so expressed TCRB transcripts were sequenced. TCRdb's copy holds only in-frame clones and misses some; the assay was immunoSEQ multiplex PCR. The sample has 160,000 or so clones, 6.5% to 10% seen once. Antigens for these TCRs are unknown. Material: central memory CD4+ T cells from blood. The receptor source for this set is a woman aged 18-35 years with type 1 diabetes.

The rearrangement uses TRBV11-2 and TRBJ2-5; 8 bases fit TRBD1. The germline gives CDR1 SGHAT, CDR2 FQNNGV. This CDR3 region has 13 residues. J was trimmed by 4 bases and V by 7 bases; bases with no gene match: 5. The CDR3 nucleotides read TGTGCCAGCACCTTTGGACAGGGAGAGACCCAGTACTTC. As protein: CASTFGQGETQYF.

This rearrangement joins TRBV7-2 to TRBJ2-3, with 10 nucleotides matching TRBD2. There are 15 residues in the CDR3. Trimming at V came to 5 bases and at J to 0 bases, leaving 2 bases not matched to a gene. Germline loops: CDR1 SGHTA, CDR2 FQGNSA. The DNA of the CDR3 is TGTGCCAGCAGCCCGGGACTAGCGAGCACAGATACGCAGTATTTT. This encodes CASSPGLASTDTQYF.

This clone has a handful of counts. The rearrangement joins TRBV4-3 to TRBJ2-7, with D tentatively TRBD1 (6 bases). V was clipped by 4 bases and J by 1 base, with 11 bases between them. Looked up from germline, CDR1 is LGHNA and CDR2 is YSLEER. The CDR3 has 14 residues. CDR3 sequence (DNA): TGCGCCAGCAGCCTAGAGGGGACATCCTACGAGCAGTACTTC. Translation: CASSLEGTSYEQYF.

CDR3 protein: CASSVDIAETQYF. In DNA, the CDR3 is TGTGCCAGCAGCGTAGATATAGCAGAGACCCAGTACTTC. The chain combines TRBV9 with TRBJ2-5, with D hard to call. The CDR3 is made up of 13 amino acids. Germline values: CDR1 SGDLS, CDR2 YYNGEE. With 0 bases removed from V and 4 bases from J, the gap between germline ends came to 7 bases.

The CDR3 region is CASSSATGPYEQYF. DNA for the CDR3: TGTGCCAGCAGCTCCGCCACAGGGCCCTACGAGCAGTACTTC. V usage is TRBV7-2 and J usage is TRBJ2-7; D is possibly TRBD1 (6 bases). V was cut by 4 bases and J by 2 bases, with 12 bases left in between. Germline CDR1 is SGHTA and CDR2 is FQGNSA. The CDR3 is 14 amino acids.

J is TRBJ2-1 and V is TRBV19; TRBD2 aligns across 8 bases. Looked up from germline, CDR1 is LNHDA and CDR2 is SQIVND (reference sequence). Unmatched junction bases numbered 7, after V lost 8 bases and J lost 1 base. The CDR3 is 15 residues long. Here the CDR3 reads CASSLAGLSYNEQFF. The DNA of the CDR3 is TGTGCCAGTTCCTTAGCGGGATTATCCTACAATGAGCAGTTCTTC.

V gene TRBV18 combines with J gene TRBJ2-7; 7 bases agree with TRBD2. The length of the CDR3 is 14 residues. Germline lookup yields CDR1 KGHSH and CDR2 LQKENI. V lost 3 bases to trimming and J lost 2 bases; unmatched junction nucleotides: 4. The CDR3 spells CASSPPGTTYEQYF. CDR3 coding DNA: TGTGCCAGCTCACCCCCCGGGACTACCTACGAGCAGTACTTC.

This clone appeared a few times. The genes are TRBV7-8 and TRBJ1-2; no clear D. V lost 0 bases and J lost 4, with 9 bases in between. This CDR3 has 14 residues. CDR1 is SGHVS and CDR2 is FQNEAQ in the germline V gene. CDR3 in amino acids: CASSLARFGYGYTF. CDR3 coding DNA: TGTGCCAGCAGCTTAGCGCGGTTTGGCTATGGCTACACCTTC.

The chain employs TRBV19 and TRBJ1-2; D perhaps matches TRBD1 (5 bases). Trimming cost V 4 bases and J 5 bases, with 17 bases left between them. This CDR3 has 15 amino acids. From germline, CDR1 is LNHDA and CDR2 SQIVND (reference sequence). The CDR3 DNA follows: TGTGCCAGTAGTACGGACGGGGGGATCTGGTATGGCTACACCTTC. Amino acid sequence: CASSTDGGIWYGYTF.